The rows below give T cell receptor beta chains drawn from one sample of a study of OX40 agonist ivuxolimab in advanced cancers. Profiled with immunoSEQ multiplex PCR; TCRdb holds only in-frame clones, not every one. The sample comprises about 33,000 clones, about 92% of which are singletons, and 0.92% rests with the top ten. Sequenced material: CD4+ or CD8+ T cells sorted from blood, taken in a trial of the OX40 agonist ivuxolimab. Receptors originate from an adult with an advanced solid tumor such as melanoma, head and neck, liver or kidney cancer. The CDR3 runs from the conserved cysteine through the conserved F or W. The D gene is left open where the match is weak.

d_call j_call v_call cdr3_aa
. TRBJ2-1 TRBV6-4 CASSTGYDEQFF
TRBD1 TRBJ1-4 TRBV28 CASSLDRVGEKLFF
. TRBJ1-5 TRBV6-6 CASSYSRGDLGPQHF
TRBD1 TRBJ2-7 TRBV7-2 CASSFPDRLYEQYF
TRBD1 TRBJ2-3 TRBV4-3 CASSQRLGQSLTDTQYF
TRBD1 TRBJ2-3 TRBV4-2 CASSQGDRASTQYF
TRBD2 TRBJ2-2 TRBV11-2 CASSLLAGNTGELFF
TRBD1 TRBJ2-6 TRBV15 CATSRDKGAGGANVLTF
. TRBJ1-2 TRBV10-2 CASSVTVNYGYTF
TRBD2 TRBJ2-7 TRBV5-1 CASSIGTSGGEYF
. TRBJ2-5 TRBV4-3 CASSQGPGIQETQYF
. TRBJ2-3 TRBV6-1 CASRIGGTDTQYF
TRBD1 TRBJ2-3 TRBV6-1 CASSDGQGWADTQYF
TRBD1 TRBJ2-3 TRBV7-2 CASSTRFWRDRGADTQYF
. TRBJ1-1 TRBV7-3 CASSLTGENTEAFF
. TRBJ2-7 TRBV10-3 CAISESRLGRIYEQYF
TRBD2 TRBJ2-3 TRBV5-1 CASSLGLVDTDTQYF
TRBD2 TRBJ2-1 TRBV4-3 CASSQDRLAGGPRSYNEQFF
. TRBJ2-2 TRBV19 CASSGRTASLLWNTGELFF
TRBD1 TRBJ2-7 TRBV7-9 CASSLAQGARHEQYF
TRBD2 TRBJ2-1 TRBV5-5 CASSLITGGQSEQFF
TRBD1 TRBJ1-2 TRBV4-2 CASSHSGTGPYGYTF
. TRBJ1-1 TRBV5-1 CASSLGTPGENTEAFF
. TRBJ2-1 TRBV6-1 CASRESGNEQFF
TRBD1 TRBJ1-1 TRBV30 CAWGTGNTEAFF
. TRBJ1-2 TRBV30 CAWGPGGFNYGYTF
TRBD2 TRBJ2-1 TRBV7-3 CASSFTSGGANEQFF
. TRBJ2-3 TRBV6-1 CASSVESRSTDTQYF
. TRBJ1-1 TRBV7-2 CASSSTLNTEAFF
. TRBJ1-5 TRBV6-1 CASSEAGQPQHF
TRBD2 TRBJ2-3 TRBV9 CASSQGRWGLAGANTDTQYF
. TRBJ2-7 TRBV5-4 CASSFWGGHLSYEQYF
. TRBJ1-4 TRBV11-2 CASSLDLGGREKLFF
. TRBJ1-2 TRBV30 CAWTRQYNYGYTF
. TRBJ2-4 TRBV5-6 CASSIPKKGPNIQYF
TRBD1 TRBJ1-1 TRBV10-1 CASRPGTGGLSSITEAFF
TRBD1 TRBJ2-1 TRBV28 CASGLGDSPYNEQFF
TRBD1 TRBJ1-6 TRBV6-6 CASSSLGQDNSPLHF
. TRBJ1-2 TRBV6-5 CASSTGDRGYTF
TRBD1 TRBJ1-6 TRBV28 CASSYPTGQTNSPLHF
TRBD2 TRBJ2-5 TRBV6-1 CATFFKGGGETQYF
. TRBJ2-3 TRBV27 CASSRRLVGAGLTDTQYF
TRBD1 TRBJ1-3 TRBV18 CASSPNTGTGRNTIYF
TRBD1 TRBJ1-5 TRBV7-2 CASSIAQGARQPQHF